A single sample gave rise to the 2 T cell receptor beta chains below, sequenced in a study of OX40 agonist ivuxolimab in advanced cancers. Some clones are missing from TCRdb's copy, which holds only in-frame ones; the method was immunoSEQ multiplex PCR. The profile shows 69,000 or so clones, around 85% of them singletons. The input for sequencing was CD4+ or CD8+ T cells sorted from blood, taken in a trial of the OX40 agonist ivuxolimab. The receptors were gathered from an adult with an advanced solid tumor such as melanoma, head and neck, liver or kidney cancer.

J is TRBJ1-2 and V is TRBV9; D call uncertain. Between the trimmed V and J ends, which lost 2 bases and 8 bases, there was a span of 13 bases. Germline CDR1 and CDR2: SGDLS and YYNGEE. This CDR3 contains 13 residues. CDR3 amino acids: CASSVGLLEGYTF. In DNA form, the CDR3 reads TGTGCCAGCAGCGTCGGACTCTTAGAGGGCTACACCTTC.

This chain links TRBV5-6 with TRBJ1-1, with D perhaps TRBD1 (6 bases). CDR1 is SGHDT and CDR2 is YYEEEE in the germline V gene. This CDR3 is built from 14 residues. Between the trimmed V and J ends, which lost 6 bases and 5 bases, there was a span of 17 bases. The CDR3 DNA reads TGTGCCAGCAAGGTCTGGGGGCCGGGTACTGAAGCTTTCTTT. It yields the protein CASKVWGPGTEAFF.